Below are 17 T cell receptor beta chains sequenced from a single sample in a study of blood T cell repertoires in COVID-19. TCRdb's table, derived via immunoSEQ multiplex PCR, lists solely in-frame clones and lacks some. The sample lists approximately 270,000 clones; about 85% were seen once. Sequencing used peripheral blood. Every receptor here comes from a man aged 18 to 30 with active or convalescent COVID-19.

The chain recombines TRBV2 with TRBJ1-5; TRBD1 agrees at 8 bases. CDR3 length: 13 residues. Germline V CDR1 and CDR2: SNHLY, FYNNEI. Trimming cost V 8 bases and J 6 bases; bases outside gene matches: 6. In DNA form, the CDR3 reads TGTGCCAGCGGACAGGGTTCCCTTCAGCCCCAGCATTTT. Its protein product is CASGQGSLQPQHF. Using reference TRBV2 and TRBJ1-5 for the parts outside the CDR3, the full variable domain is EPEVTQTPSHQVTQMGQEVILRCVPISNHLYFYWYRQILGQKVEFLVSFYNNEISEKSEIFDDQFSVERPDGSNFTLKIRSTKLEDSAMYFCASGQGSLQPQHFGDGTRLSIL.

The chain links TRBV9 to TRBJ2-1, with 11 nucleotides matching TRBD2. This CDR3 region has 17 residues. Germline V gives CDR1 SGDLS, CDR2 YYNGEE. The J segment lost 0 bases and the V segment lost 3 bases, leaving 5 bases of the junction unmatched. The CDR3 region has the DNA TGTGCCAGCAGCGCGACTAGCGGGGTTAGCTCCTACAATGAGCAGTTCTTC. Amino acid sequence: CASSATSGVSSYNEQFF.

V usage is TRBV10-3 and J usage is TRBJ1-2, with D possibly TRBD1 on 5 matching bases. The ends were cut back, 3 bases at V and 5 bases at J, with 7 bases in the middle. This CDR3 has 12 amino acids. Germline V gives CDR1 ENHRY, CDR2 SYGVKD. The CDR3 here is CAISEQDYGYTF. Written as DNA, the CDR3 is TGTGCCATCAGTGAACAGGATTATGGCTACACCTTC.

DNA of the CDR3: TGCGCCAGCAGGTCTGGACAGTCTAACTATGGCTACACCTTC. Protein sequence: CASRSGQSNYGYTF. V usage is TRBV5-1 and J usage is TRBJ1-2, with a weak D call TRBD1 (6 bases). CDR1 SGHRS and CDR2 YFSETQ come from the germline V gene. V was pared by 5 bases and J by 0 bases, with 11 bases between. This CDR3 is 14 amino acids long.

The rearrangement links TRBV9 to TRBJ2-2, with 10 nucleotides matching TRBD1. Germline loops: CDR1 SGDLS, CDR2 YYNGEE. The CDR3 has 16 amino acids. The V segment lost 4 bases and the J segment 4 bases; nucleotides outside the gene matches: 7. The CDR3 reads CASSSRDRGITGELFF. CDR3 nucleotides: TGTGCCAGCAGCTCCCGGGACAGGGGTATCACCGGGGAGCTGTTTTTT.

The rearrangement links TRBV7-3 to TRBJ2-2; tentative D call: TRBD1 (5 bases). The germline V gene encodes CDR1 SGHTA and CDR2 FQGTGA. The CDR3 is 14 amino acids. The V end lost 6 bases, the J end lost 2 bases, and 10 bases lay between the germline ends. Here the CDR3 DNA reads TGTGCCAGCAGTCCTGACAGAAACACCGGGGAGCTGTTTTTT. It is translated as CASSPDRNTGELFF.

This clone occurred once. The genes are TRBV6-5 and TRBJ2-1; 10 bases are shared with TRBD1. V was pared by 5 bases and J by 8 bases, with 9 bases of the junction left unmatched. Germline CDR1 is MNHEY and CDR2 is SVGAGI. The CDR3 totals 15 residues. CDR3 nucleotides: TGTGCCAGCAGTAAACCGGGACAGGGGATCCATGAGCAGTTCTTC. Encoded protein: CASSKPGQGIHEQFF.

The chain combines TRBV4-1 with TRBJ1-3; TRBD1 might be the D (6 bases). The CDR3 contains 17 residues. V was cut by 0 bases and J by 3 bases, with 15 bases left in between. The germline gives CDR1 MGHRA, CDR2 YSYEKL. In DNA, the CDR3 is TGCGCCAGCAGCCAAGATAGTGATACAGGGAATGGAAACACCATATATTTT. It specifies CASSQDSDTGNGNTIYF.

The gene calls are TRBV5-4 and TRBJ2-5; D gene uncertain. The V end was cut by 4 bases, the J end by 5 bases, with 15 bases between. This CDR3 has 14 amino acids. The germline CDR1 and CDR2 sequences are SGHNT and YYREEE (reference sequence). CDR3 sequence reads: CASSPQPPGETQYF. The CDR3 nucleotides read TGTGCCAGCAGCCCCCAACCCCCTGGCGAGACCCAGTACTTC.

This clone has a single count. CDR3 sequence reads: CASSSRVGAFF. In DNA, the CDR3 is TGTGCCAGCAGTAGCAGGGTGGGAGCTTTCTTT. This chain connects TRBV28 to TRBJ1-1; tentative D call: TRBD1 (5 bases). The ends were cut back, 5 bases at V and 10 bases at J, with 11 bases in the middle. Looked up from germline, CDR1 is MDHEN and CDR2 is SYDVKM. The CDR3 runs to 11 residues.

V and J are TRBV12-3 or TRBV12-4 and TRBJ1-1; D is unresolved. Trimming took off 2 bases at V and 4 bases at J, with 8 bases between the two ends. The CDR3 runs to 13 residues. The CDR3 DNA follows: TGTGCCAGCAGTTTATTCCAGGTCACTGAAGCTTTCTTT. Amino acids: CASSLFQVTEAFF.

This clone was observed a single time. The V call is TRBV7-2, the J call TRBJ2-1; D perhaps matches TRBD1 (6 bases). The CDR3 extends over 16 amino acids. V lost 4 bases to trimming and J lost 5 bases, with 18 bases between them. Germline V gives CDR1 SGHTA, CDR2 FQGNSA. The CDR3 nucleotides are TGTGCCAGCAGCTACCTAGGGGGTCGCGGAAACAATGAGCAGTTCTTC. Protein: CASSYLGGRGNNEQFF.

The chain has TRBV25-1 and TRBJ2-3; 10 bases agree with TRBD1. V was clipped by 8 bases and J by 2 bases; unmatched bases: 7. Germline lookup yields CDR1 MGHDK and CDR2 SYGVNS. The CDR3 is 15 amino acids. For the CDR3, the DNA is TGTGCCAGCTCTCCGGGACAGGGGAACACAGATACGCAGTATTTT. Translated, it gives CASSPGQGNTDTQYF.

The V gene is TRBV5-1, the J gene TRBJ2-2, with D maybe TRBD1 (5 bases). Deletions cut 0 bases from V and 10 bases from J, with 13 bases between. This CDR3 region has 14 residues. Germline CDR1 SGHRS, CDR2 YFSETQ. The CDR3 loop reads CASSLVAKGEELFF. In DNA form, the CDR3 reads TGCGCCAGCAGCTTGGTGGCTAAAGGGGAGGAGCTGTTTTTT.

The chain couples TRBV5-1 to TRBJ1-2; possible D gene TRBD1, 6 bases. The CDR3 has 13 residues. Germline assignment: CDR1 SGHRS and CDR2 YFSETQ. Deletions cut 7 bases from V and 4 bases from J, with 14 bases between. CDR3: CASYEGEGYGYTF. CDR3 coding DNA: TGCGCCAGCTACGAGGGGGAAGGCTATGGCTACACCTTC.

This clone has a single count. This chain links TRBV6-5 with TRBJ2-7, with TRBD1 as a possible D gene (6 bases). Deletions cut 4 bases from V and 0 bases from J, with 13 bases between. CDR3 length: 15 amino acids. Germline lookup yields CDR1 MNHEY and CDR2 SVGAGI. CDR3 amino acids: CASSSPGQGSYEQYF. CDR3 bases: TGTGCCAGCAGTTCTCCGGGACAAGGCTCCTACGAGCAGTACTTC.

In its sample, this clone was seen once. The chain links TRBV7-9 to TRBJ1-6; TRBD1 matches at 7 bases. Germline CDR1 and CDR2: SEHNR and FQNEAQ (reference sequence). The CDR3 totals 18 residues. V trimming: 5 bases; J trimming: 0 bases; junction bases outside the gene matches: 10. CDR3: CASSPIGQASSYNSPLHF. The CDR3 DNA reads as TGTGCCAGCAGCCCCATTGGACAGGCCAGCTCCTATAATTCACCCCTCCACTTT.